What follows describes a single T cell receptor (beta chain). The target antigen is unknown. Documented time point: pre-sensitization, week 0. Regarding treatment: therapeutic diphenylcyclopropenone sensitization with weekly scalp DPC. Researchers extracted total RNA from unfractionated whole blood. This sample was taken from a study of human T cells and chemical hapten exposure. The overall study: Patch tests of 0.01% DPC on the upper back were read at 6 days. The study enrolled mostly female patients with alopecia areata, totalis or universalis.

The germline V gene encodes CDR1 SEHNR and CDR2 FQNEAQ (reference sequence). CDR3 size: 15 residues. Trimming shortened V by 3 bases and J by 4 bases, and 12 bases separated the two germline ends. TCRdb called the RACE reads again in MiXCR, with one record for every CDR3 protein. The sample carries 200,000 to 300,000 distinct CDR3 sequences, approximately 8.6% recorded once. Study-level results: Among expanded TCRs, significantly more large CDR3 similarity clusters formed than among controls.

Sequencing used whole blood, obtained in connection with sensitization to the hapten diphenylcyclopropenone (DPC). This sequence originates from a woman between 40 and 50 years old with alopecia areata. Some clones in this sample may be carry-over from other donors' samples. This chain connects TRBV7-9 to TRBJ2-2, with D perhaps TRBD2 (6 bases). The chain's CDR3 is CASSFGGPFTGELFF. In DNA form, the CDR3 reads TGTGCCAGCAGCTTCGGGGGACCCTTCACCGGGGAGCTGTTTTTT.